This TCR beta chain originates from a study of CD8 T cells in Susac syndrome. Reverse transcription of roughly 0.5 to 1 ug RNA was carried out with random hexamers. Amplification of TCR beta CDR3 across 54 Vbeta and 13 Jbeta was performed with immunoSEQ multiplex PCR. TCRdb analysed the immunoSEQ multiplex PCR reads with MiXCR anew, one entry per CDR3 protein. This repertoire shows some 150,000 distinct CDR3 sequences, roughly 96% found once; its top ten account for approximately 0.15%. CDR1 and CDR2 from the germline V gene are DFQATT and SNEGSKA (reference sequence). Trimming cost V 8 bases and J 0 bases, with 13 bases left between them. This CDR3 has 14 amino acids. Sequencing of TCR beta covered CD8+ and CD4+ T cells obtained from blood. While CD8+ and CD4+ T cells were isolated negatively, TEMRA cells were enriched by FACS.

The clonotype was recovered from a human donor with multiple sclerosis. Sequencing used CD8+ T cells from PBMCs. The J gene is TRBJ1-4, the V gene TRBV20-1, with D unclear. For the CDR3, the DNA is TGCAGTCCGAAGCTTCTTGCAACTAATGAAAAACTGTTTTTT. This gives the protein CSPKLLATNEKLFF.